This is a list of T cell receptor beta chains from one sample in a study of shared clonotypes between healthy human individuals. TCRdb keeps only in-frame clones here, not all; method: immunoSEQ multiplex PCR. The data contain around 1.1 million clones, roughly 80% of them singletons. The sequenced sample consisted of memory CD4+ T cells from PBMCs. All receptors derive from a man aged 18 to 30 in good health. Some clones in this sample may be carry-over from other donors' samples. Both conserved end residues are part of each CDR3. Each record gives: clone size, J gene, D gene, V gene, CDR3 length, CDR3 protein, CDR3 DNA. The D gene is left open where the match is weak. Clone size is given for some rows only: seen once, a few or many times, or a class if the clone is expanded.

abundance: NA
j_gene: TRBJ1-5
d_gene: TRBD1
v_gene: TRBV28
len: 13
CDR3aa: CASWDRDYQPQHF
CDR3nt: TGTGCCAGCTGGGACAGGGATTATCAGCCCCAGCATTTT

abundance: NA
j_gene: TRBJ1-5
d_gene: NA
v_gene: TRBV27
len: 13
CDR3aa: CASSFQSNQPQHF
CDR3nt: TGTGCCAGCAGTTTTCAGAGCAATCAGCCCCAGCATTTT

abundance: NA
j_gene: TRBJ2-5
d_gene: TRBD1
v_gene: TRBV2
len: 15
CDR3aa: CASIKLGTGQETQYF
CDR3nt: TGTGCCAGCATTAAATTAGGGACAGGGCAAGAGACCCAGTACTTC

abundance: NA
j_gene: TRBJ1-5
d_gene: TRBD1
v_gene: TRBV2
len: 15
CDR3aa: CASRPGGQGNQPQHF
CDR3nt: TGTGCCAGCAGACCCGGGGGACAGGGAAATCAGCCCCAGCATTTT

abundance: NA
j_gene: TRBJ2-5
d_gene: TRBD2
v_gene: TRBV28
len: 16
CDR3aa: CASGSGVGAAQETQYF
CDR3nt: TGTGCCAGCGGTAGCGGGGTCGGCGCGGCCCAAGAGACCCAGTACTTC

abundance: NA
j_gene: TRBJ1-2
d_gene: TRBD1
v_gene: TRBV28
len: 16
CDR3aa: CASSPHRGQTNYGYTF
CDR3nt: TGTGCCAGCAGTCCTCACAGGGGCCAGACTAACTATGGCTACACCTTC

abundance: NA
j_gene: TRBJ1-1
d_gene: TRBD1
v_gene: TRBV28
len: 13
CDR3aa: CASRPQGGGGAFF
CDR3nt: TGTGCCAGCAGACCTCAGGGGGGGGGTGGAGCTTTCTTT

abundance: NA
j_gene: TRBJ1-1
d_gene: NA
v_gene: TRBV28
len: 16
CDR3aa: CASSPPPALGNTEAFF
CDR3nt: TGTGCCAGCAGCCCCCCCCCAGCGTTGGGGAACACTGAAGCTTTCTTT

abundance: NA
j_gene: TRBJ2-5
d_gene: TRBD2
v_gene: TRBV11-2
len: 16
CDR3aa: CASSLGLAGIKETQYF
CDR3nt: TGTGCCAGCAGCTTAGGACTAGCGGGGATCAAAGAGACCCAGTACTTC

abundance: once
j_gene: TRBJ2-4
d_gene: TRBD1
v_gene: TRBV10-3
len: 16
CDR3aa: CAISEGTGTNENIQYF
CDR3nt: TGTGCCATCAGTGAGGGGACAGGGACTAATGAAAACATTCAGTACTTC

abundance: NA
j_gene: TRBJ1-2
d_gene: TRBD1
v_gene: TRBV9
len: 14
CDR3aa: CASSAGTGGYGYTF
CDR3nt: TGTGCCAGCAGCGCCGGGACAGGGGGTTACGGCTACACCTTC

abundance: NA
j_gene: TRBJ2-1
d_gene: TRBD2
v_gene: TRBV10-3
len: 19
CDR3aa: CAISDHAGTRGSGYNEQFF
CDR3nt: TGTGCCATCAGTGACCACGCGGGGACTAGGGGAAGCGGGTACAATGAGCAGTTCTTC

abundance: NA
j_gene: TRBJ2-5
d_gene: TRBD1
v_gene: TRBV6-1
len: 14
CDR3aa: CASSEDRGRETQYF
CDR3nt: TGTGCCAGCAGTGAAGACAGGGGCAGAGAGACCCAGTACTTC

abundance: NA
j_gene: TRBJ2-2
d_gene: NA
v_gene: TRBV13
len: 12
CDR3aa: CASSRVAGELFF
CDR3nt: TGTGCCAGCAGCCGAGTGGCCGGGGAGCTGTTTTTT

abundance: few
j_gene: TRBJ1-2
d_gene: NA
v_gene: TRBV2
len: 11
CDR3aa: CASLEVGGYTF
CDR3nt: TGTGCCAGCCTTGAAGTGGGAGGCTACACCTTC

abundance: NA
j_gene: TRBJ2-1
d_gene: NA
v_gene: TRBV6-1
len: 16
CDR3aa: CASSGFQPNSYNEQFF
CDR3nt: TGTGCCAGCAGTGGATTTCAGCCAAACTCCTACAATGAGCAGTTCTTC

abundance: NA
j_gene: TRBJ2-2
d_gene: TRBD1
v_gene: TRBV30
len: 13
CDR3aa: CAWNWDRAGELFF
CDR3nt: TGTGCCTGGAATTGGGACAGAGCCGGGGAGCTGTTTTTT

abundance: few
j_gene: TRBJ2-7
d_gene: NA
v_gene: TRBV18
len: 12
CDR3aa: CASSLGGGEQYF
CDR3nt: TGTGCCAGTTCCCTCGGGGGCGGCGAGCAGTACTTC

abundance: NA
j_gene: TRBJ2-1
d_gene: NA
v_gene: TRBV25-1
len: 16
CDR3aa: CASRPTQGSLSDEQFF
CDR3nt: TGTGCCAGCAGACCTACACAGGGAAGCTTGTCGGATGAGCAGTTCTTC

abundance: NA
j_gene: TRBJ1-4
d_gene: NA
v_gene: TRBV14
len: 13
CDR3aa: CASSQGLREKLFF
CDR3nt: TGTGCCAGCAGCCAAGGCCTGAGAGAAAAACTGTTTTTT

abundance: NA
j_gene: TRBJ2-7
d_gene: TRBD2
v_gene: TRBV5-8
len: 15
CDR3aa: CASSLRRELPYEQYF
CDR3nt: TGTGCCAGCAGCTTGCGGCGGGAGCTACCCTACGAGCAGTACTTC

abundance: NA
j_gene: TRBJ2-5
d_gene: NA
v_gene: TRBV28
len: 12
CDR3aa: CASAGSQETQYF
CDR3nt: TGTGCCTCAGCTGGCAGCCAAGAGACCCAGTACTTC

abundance: NA
j_gene: TRBJ2-3
d_gene: NA
v_gene: TRBV28
len: 12
CDR3aa: CASSLGGNTQYF
CDR3nt: TGTGCCAGCAGTTTAGGCGGGAATACGCAGTATTTT

abundance: NA
j_gene: TRBJ2-7
d_gene: NA
v_gene: TRBV5-1
len: 15
CDR3aa: CASSLEFTGSYEQYF
CDR3nt: TGCGCCAGCAGCTTGGAATTTACAGGGTCCTACGAGCAGTACTTC

abundance: NA
j_gene: TRBJ2-3
d_gene: NA
v_gene: TRBV7-9
len: 18
CDR3aa: CASSPVGSGSPSTDTQYF
CDR3nt: TGTGCCAGCTCCCCGGTGGGTTCAGGGAGCCCTAGCACAGATACGCAGTATTTT

abundance: NA
j_gene: TRBJ2-5
d_gene: TRBD1
v_gene: TRBV18
len: 17
CDR3aa: CASSPLGTGDRGETQYF
CDR3nt: TGTGCCAGCTCACCACTTGGGACAGGGGATCGGGGAGAGACCCAGTACTTC

abundance: few
j_gene: TRBJ2-7
d_gene: NA
v_gene: TRBV21-1
len: 12
CDR3aa: CASPRLPYEQYF
CDR3nt: TGTGCCAGCCCTCGCCTTCCCTACGAGCAGTACTTC

abundance: NA
j_gene: TRBJ2-7
d_gene: NA
v_gene: TRBV15
len: 11
CDR3aa: CATSRGGEQYF
CDR3nt: TGTGCCACCAGCAGAGGTGGCGAGCAGTACTTC

abundance: NA
j_gene: TRBJ1-4
d_gene: NA
v_gene: TRBV30
len: 13
CDR3aa: CAWSVGEGEKLFF
CDR3nt: TGTGCCTGGAGTGTAGGCGAGGGCGAAAAACTGTTTTTT

abundance: few
j_gene: TRBJ2-7
d_gene: NA
v_gene: TRBV7-2
len: 15
CDR3aa: CASSLGSSASYEQYF
CDR3nt: TGTGCCAGCAGCTTAGGAAGTAGCGCTTCCTACGAGCAGTACTTC

abundance: NA
j_gene: TRBJ1-1
d_gene: NA
v_gene: TRBV14
len: 14
CDR3aa: CASSPGGGGTEAFF
CDR3nt: TGTGCCAGCAGCCCGGGTGGGGGGGGCACTGAAGCTTTCTTT

abundance: NA
j_gene: TRBJ2-7
d_gene: NA
v_gene: TRBV12-2
len: 13
CDR3aa: CASRLAGIDEQYF
CDR3nt: TGTGCAAGTCGCTTAGCAGGGATCGACGAGCAGTACTTC

abundance: NA
j_gene: TRBJ2-7
d_gene: NA
v_gene: TRBV6-1
len: 12
CDR3aa: CASSPPWENRYF
CDR3nt: TGTGCCAGCAGCCCACCGTGGGAGAACCGGTACTTC

abundance: NA
j_gene: TRBJ2-7
d_gene: TRBD1
v_gene: TRBV25-1
len: 15
CDR3aa: CASLPGTGGSYEQYF
CDR3nt: TGTGCCAGCCTCCCGGGGACAGGGGGGTCCTACGAGCAGTACTTC

abundance: NA
j_gene: TRBJ2-7
d_gene: NA
v_gene: TRBV28
len: 11
CDR3aa: CASSLSAEQYF
CDR3nt: TGTGCCAGCAGTTTAAGTGCCGAGCAGTACTTC

abundance: NA
j_gene: TRBJ2-7
d_gene: TRBD1
v_gene: TRBV18
len: 17
CDR3aa: CASSPPAAGGDPYEQYF
CDR3nt: TGTGCCAGCTCACCACCGGCGGCAGGGGGCGACCCCTACGAGCAGTACTTC

abundance: NA
j_gene: TRBJ1-1
d_gene: NA
v_gene: TRBV6-1
len: 11
CDR3aa: CASSRGREAFF
CDR3nt: TGTGCCAGCAGCCGAGGACGAGAAGCTTTCTTT

abundance: NA
j_gene: TRBJ2-1
d_gene: NA
v_gene: TRBV5-6
len: 13
CDR3aa: CASSFTFGHEQFF
CDR3nt: TGTGCCAGCAGCTTCACTTTCGGACACGAGCAGTTCTTC

abundance: NA
j_gene: TRBJ2-7
d_gene: NA
v_gene: TRBV28
len: 13
CDR3aa: CASSTGIYNEQYF
CDR3nt: TGTGCCAGCAGTACCGGGATCTACAACGAGCAGTACTTC

abundance: NA
j_gene: TRBJ2-3
d_gene: TRBD2
v_gene: TRBV29-1
len: 14
CDR3aa: CSVYGGGGTDTQYF
CDR3nt: TGCAGCGTTTACGGGGGAGGGGGCACAGATACGCAGTATTTT

abundance: few
j_gene: TRBJ1-2
d_gene: NA
v_gene: TRBV7-2
len: 13
CDR3aa: CASSSGQNYGYTF
CDR3nt: TGTGCCAGCAGCTCAGGACAGAACTATGGCTACACCTTC

abundance: NA
j_gene: TRBJ2-1
d_gene: TRBD2
v_gene: TRBV2
len: 16
CDR3aa: CASSALLAGLYNEQFF
CDR3nt: TGTGCCAGCAGCGCCCTACTAGCGGGACTCTACAATGAGCAGTTCTTC

abundance: NA
j_gene: TRBJ1-2
d_gene: NA
v_gene: TRBV27
len: 12
CDR3aa: CASSSSNYGYTF
CDR3nt: TGTGCCAGCAGTTCGTCCAACTATGGCTACACCTTC

abundance: NA
j_gene: TRBJ2-5
d_gene: NA
v_gene: TRBV7-9
len: 15
CDR3aa: CASSLGSPPGETQYF
CDR3nt: TGTGCCAGCAGCTTAGGGTCCCCACCGGGGGAGACCCAGTACTTC

abundance: few
j_gene: TRBJ1-2
d_gene: NA
v_gene: TRBV2
len: 17
CDR3aa: CASTKRTARGPNYGYTF
CDR3nt: TGTGCCAGCACCAAACGGACAGCGAGAGGCCCTAACTATGGCTACACCTTC

abundance: few
j_gene: TRBJ1-3
d_gene: NA
v_gene: TRBV6-1
len: 13
CDR3aa: CASSESQGNTIYF
CDR3nt: TGTGCCAGCAGTGAATCTCAGGGAAACACCATATATTTT

abundance: NA
j_gene: TRBJ2-1
d_gene: TRBD2
v_gene: TRBV7-9
len: 19
CDR3aa: CASSDLLAGATFSYNEQFF
CDR3nt: TGTGCCAGCAGCGACTTACTAGCGGGAGCGACTTTCTCCTACAATGAGCAGTTCTTC

abundance: few
j_gene: TRBJ1-1
d_gene: TRBD1
v_gene: TRBV5-1
len: 15
CDR3aa: CASSPEQGPNTEAFF
CDR3nt: TGCGCCAGCAGCCCTGAACAGGGGCCGAACACTGAAGCTTTCTTT

abundance: few
j_gene: TRBJ2-2
d_gene: NA
v_gene: TRBV7-7
len: 13
CDR3aa: CASSSHLTGELFF
CDR3nt: TGTGCCAGCAGCTCCCACCTCACCGGGGAGCTGTTTTTT

abundance: NA
j_gene: TRBJ1-2
d_gene: TRBD1
v_gene: TRBV6-1
len: 14
CDR3aa: CASRLQGWSGGYTF
CDR3nt: TGTGCCAGCAGGCTACAGGGGTGGAGCGGAGGCTACACCTTC

abundance: few
j_gene: TRBJ2-3
d_gene: NA
v_gene: TRBV5-1
len: 15
CDR3aa: CASSPGAAITDTQYF
CDR3nt: TGCGCCAGCAGCCCCGGTGCGGCGATCACAGATACGCAGTATTTT

abundance: once
j_gene: TRBJ2-7
d_gene: TRBD2
v_gene: TRBV14
len: 17
CDR3aa: CASSQEERASGTHEQYF
CDR3nt: TGTGCCAGCAGCCAAGAAGAAAGGGCTAGCGGGACCCACGAGCAGTACTTC

abundance: NA
j_gene: TRBJ2-7
d_gene: TRBD2
v_gene: TRBV7-8
len: 14
CDR3aa: CASSPGLSSYEQYF
CDR3nt: TGTGCCAGCAGCCCGGGACTATCCTCCTACGAGCAGTACTTC

abundance: NA
j_gene: TRBJ2-7
d_gene: NA
v_gene: TRBV6-5
len: 14
CDR3aa: CASSTRGYSYEQYF
CDR3nt: TGTGCCAGCAGTACTCGGGGGTACAGCTACGAGCAGTACTTC

abundance: NA
j_gene: TRBJ1-2
d_gene: NA
v_gene: TRBV28
len: 13
CDR3aa: CASSLLGNYGYTF
CDR3nt: TGTGCCAGCAGTTTGTTGGGGAACTATGGCTACACCTTC

abundance: NA
j_gene: TRBJ2-1
d_gene: TRBD2
v_gene: TRBV30
len: 17
CDR3aa: CAWRGLAGGAPYNEQFF
CDR3nt: TGTGCCTGGAGAGGACTAGCGGGAGGTGCCCCCTACAATGAGCAGTTCTTC

abundance: NA
j_gene: TRBJ1-1
d_gene: NA
v_gene: TRBV18
len: 13
CDR3aa: CASSPGDSTEAFF
CDR3nt: TGTGCCAGCTCACCAGGGGATAGCACTGAAGCTTTCTTT

abundance: few
j_gene: TRBJ2-1
d_gene: NA
v_gene: TRBV7-9
len: 17
CDR3aa: CASSPLYRVSLYNEQFF
CDR3nt: TGTGCCAGCAGCCCTCTCTACAGGGTGTCTCTTTACAATGAGCAGTTCTTC

abundance: NA
j_gene: TRBJ2-7
d_gene: TRBD1
v_gene: TRBV4-1
len: 16
CDR3aa: CASSQDRGTGLGEQYF
CDR3nt: TGCGCCAGCAGCCAAGATAGAGGGACAGGGCTGGGCGAGCAGTACTTC

abundance: NA
j_gene: TRBJ2-7
d_gene: TRBD1
v_gene: TRBV6-6
len: 14
CDR3aa: CASSYSGQGAGQYF
CDR3nt: TGTGCCAGCAGTTACTCGGGACAGGGGGCCGGGCAGTACTTC